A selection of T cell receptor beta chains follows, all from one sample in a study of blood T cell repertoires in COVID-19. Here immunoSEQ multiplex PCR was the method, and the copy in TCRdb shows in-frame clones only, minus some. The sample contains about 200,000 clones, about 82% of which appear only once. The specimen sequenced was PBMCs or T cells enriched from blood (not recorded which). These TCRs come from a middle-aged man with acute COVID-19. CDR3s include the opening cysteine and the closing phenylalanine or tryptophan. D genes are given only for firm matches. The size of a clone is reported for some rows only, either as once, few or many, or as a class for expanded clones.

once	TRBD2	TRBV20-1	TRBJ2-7	TGCAGTGCTAGTGGGGGACTAAATCTCGCCGACGAGCAGTACTTC	CSASGGLNLADEQYF
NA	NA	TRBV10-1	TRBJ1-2	TGCGCCAGCAGTGATCGGCAGGGTGGAAATGGCTACACCTTC	CASSDRQGGNGYTF
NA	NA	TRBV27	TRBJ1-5	TGTGCCAGCAGGCTACAGAGATATAGCAATCAGCCCCAGCATTTT	CASRLQRYSNQPQHF
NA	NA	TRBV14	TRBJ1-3	TGTGCCAGCAGGCAATCAGGGGCTGGAAACACCATATATTTT	CASRQSGAGNTIYF
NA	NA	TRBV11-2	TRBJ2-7	TGTGCCAGCAGCTTCCCAGGGCCAACCTACGAGCAGTACTTC	CASSFPGPTYEQYF
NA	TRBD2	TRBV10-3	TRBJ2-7	TGTGCCATCTCGCTAGCGGGAACCCCAGGGGAGCAGTACTTC	CAISLAGTPGEQYF
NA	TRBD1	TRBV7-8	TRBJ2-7	TGTGCCAGCAGCTTAGAACAGGGGCCCTACGAGCAGTACTTC	CASSLEQGPYEQYF
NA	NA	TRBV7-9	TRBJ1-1	TGTGCCAGCAGCTTAAGAGTGCCGAACACTGAAGCTTTCTTT	CASSLRVPNTEAFF
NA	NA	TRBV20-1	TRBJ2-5	TGCAGTGGCGAGGAAGAGACCCAGTACTTC	CSGEEETQYF
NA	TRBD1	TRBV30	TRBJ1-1	TGTGCCTGGGCTACAGGGGCGGACACTGAAGCTTTCTTT	CAWATGADTEAFF
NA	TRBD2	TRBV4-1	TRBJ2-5	TGCGCCAGCAGCCAAGTCCTAGCGGTTGGGGAGACCCAGTACTTC	CASSQVLAVGETQYF
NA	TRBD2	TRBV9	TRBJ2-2	TGTGCCAGCAGCCCAACCCCACTAGCGGGGGCCGGGGAGCTGTTTTTT	CASSPTPLAGAGELFF
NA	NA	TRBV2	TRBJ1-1	TGTGCCAGCAGGAGGGAGGCAGGAAAAGAAGCTTTCTTT	CASRREAGKEAFF
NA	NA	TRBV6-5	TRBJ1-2	TGTGCCAGCAGAGGACTAGTTGGCTACACCTTC	CASRGLVGYTF
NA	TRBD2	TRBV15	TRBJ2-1	TGTGCCACCAAAAGCGCAGCGGGAGTTTGGGGTGAGCAGTTCTTC	CATKSAAGVWGEQFF
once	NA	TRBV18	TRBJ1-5	TGTGCCAGCTCACTACAGGGAAATAGCAATCAGCCCCAGCATTTT	CASSLQGNSNQPQHF
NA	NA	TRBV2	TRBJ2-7	TGTGCCAGCAGTGAACCGAGTATTAGTTACGAGCAGTACTTC	CASSEPSISYEQYF
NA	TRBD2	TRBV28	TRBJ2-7	TGTGCCAGCAGTTCCTCGGTAGCGGGGCTTTGGGAGCAGTACTTC	CASSSSVAGLWEQYF
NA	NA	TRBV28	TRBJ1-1	TGTGCCAGCAGTTTACCAGGGCGAGGCGACACTGAAGCTTTCTTT	CASSLPGRGDTEAFF
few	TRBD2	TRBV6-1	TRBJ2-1	TGTGCCAGCAGTGAAGCTAGCGGGACCTACAATGAGCAGTTCTTC	CASSEASGTYNEQFF
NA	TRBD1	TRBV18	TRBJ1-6	TGTGCCAGCTCCGGACAGGGAGGGAATTCACCCCTCCACTTT	CASSGQGGNSPLHF
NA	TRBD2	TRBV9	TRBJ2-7	TGTGCCAGCAGCGTAGCTACGTGGCTAGCGGATTACGAGCAGTACTTC	CASSVATWLADYEQYF
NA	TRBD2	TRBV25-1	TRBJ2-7	TGTGCCAGCAGTGAAAAAGGGGTAGCGGGAGGCCGCGTGTTGGAGCAGTACTTC	CASSEKGVAGGRVLEQYF
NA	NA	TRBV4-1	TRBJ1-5	TGCGCCAGCAGCTCCCTACCTCAGGTTTTTACATTAAAGGGGTATAGCAATCAGCCCCAGCATTTT	CASSSLPQVFTLKGYSNQPQHF
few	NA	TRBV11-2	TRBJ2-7	TGTGCCAGCAGCTTCCGCGGGTTCGAGCAGTACTTC	CASSFRGFEQYF
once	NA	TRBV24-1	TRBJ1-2	TGTGCCACCAGTGATCACAGGGTCGGCTATGGCTACACCTTC	CATSDHRVGYGYTF
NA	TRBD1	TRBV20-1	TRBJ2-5	TGCAGTGCTAGTGACAGGGCGCTGCAAGAGACCCAGTACTTC	CSASDRALQETQYF
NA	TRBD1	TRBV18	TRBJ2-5	TGTGCCAGCTCACCACCTAATAGGGACAGGGAGGAGACCCAGTACTTC	CASSPPNRDREETQYF
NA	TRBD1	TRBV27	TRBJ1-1	TGTGCCAGCAGTCTACGGGACAGTACGACAGCTTTCTTT	CASSLRDSTTAFF
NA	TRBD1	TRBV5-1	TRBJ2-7	TGCGCCAGCAGCTTGAGGGACAGGGGTTCCTACGAGCAGTACTTC	CASSLRDRGSYEQYF
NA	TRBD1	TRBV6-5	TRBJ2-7	TGTGCCAGCAGCTCGACAGGGGGCGCGAACGAGCAGTACTTC	CASSSTGGANEQYF
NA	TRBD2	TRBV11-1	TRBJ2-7	TGTGCCAGCAGCTTTGGCGGGACTAGTATCCACGAGCAGTACTTC	CASSFGGTSIHEQYF
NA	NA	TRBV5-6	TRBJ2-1	TGTGCCAGCAGCCCGAGCGGAAACTACAATGAGCAGTTCTTC	CASSPSGNYNEQFF
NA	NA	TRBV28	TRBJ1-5	TGTGCCAGCAGTTTTCGGGTACGAGGGTGGCTACAGCCCCAGCATTTT	CASSFRVRGWLQPQHF
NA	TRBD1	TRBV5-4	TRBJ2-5	TGTGCCAGCAGCTTACCTGGGACAGGGCAAGAGACCCAGTACTTC	CASSLPGTGQETQYF
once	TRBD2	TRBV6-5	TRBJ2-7	TGTGCCAGCAGCCCGGGACTAGCTCGTTACGAGCAGTACTTC	CASSPGLARYEQYF
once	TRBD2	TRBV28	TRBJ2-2	TGTGCCAGCAGCCCCTTTTACGGACTAGCGGGTTATACCGGGGAGCTGTTTTTT	CASSPFYGLAGYTGELFF
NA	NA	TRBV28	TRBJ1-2	TGTGCCAGCAGCCTATCAAGTGATGGCTACACCTTC	CASSLSSDGYTF
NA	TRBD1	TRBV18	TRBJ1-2	TGTGCCAGCTCACCACCGGGACAGGGGGCAAGGGGTAACTATGGCTACACCTTC	CASSPPGQGARGNYGYTF
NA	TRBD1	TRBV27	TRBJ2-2	TGTGCCAGCAGTTCGGACAGGGGGCGCGCCGGGGAGCTGTTTTTT	CASSSDRGRAGELFF
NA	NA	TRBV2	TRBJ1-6	TGTGCCAGCAGTGAGGGCATCCTTTCACCCCTCCACTTT	CASSEGILSPLHF
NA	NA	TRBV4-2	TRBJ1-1	TGTGCCAGCAGCCGATCCGGACAGAACACTGAAGCTTTCTTT	CASSRSGQNTEAFF
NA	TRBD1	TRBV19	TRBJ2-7	TGTGCCAGTAGTATCGCGAGGACAGGAAACGAGCAGTACTTC	CASSIARTGNEQYF
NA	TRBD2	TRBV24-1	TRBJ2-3	TGTGCCACCAAGGAGCGGGAGGCAGATACGCAGTATTTT	CATKEREADTQYF
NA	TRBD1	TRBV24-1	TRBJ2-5	TGTGCCACCAGTGCCGCCCTAGGGGGCGGGGAGACCCAGTACTTC	CATSAALGGGETQYF
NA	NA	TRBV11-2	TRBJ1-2	TGTGCCAGCAGCTTAGCTCGGGGAAACTATGGCTACACCTTC	CASSLARGNYGYTF
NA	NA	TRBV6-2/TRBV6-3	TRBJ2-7	TGTGCCAGCAGTGCAGGGATCTACGAGCAGTACTTC	CASSAGIYEQYF
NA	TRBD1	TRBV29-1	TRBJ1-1	TGCAGCGTTGCCCGGGACAGGGGTTACACTGAAGCTTTCTTT	CSVARDRGYTEAFF
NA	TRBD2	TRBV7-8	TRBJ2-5	TGTGCCAGCAGCTTAGCGGGGACTAGCGGGAGGGCCTACGGAGAGACCCAGTACTTC	CASSLAGTSGRAYGETQYF
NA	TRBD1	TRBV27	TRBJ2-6	TGTGCCAGCAGTTCGGACAGGTCCGGGGCCAACGTCCTGACTTTC	CASSSDRSGANVLTF
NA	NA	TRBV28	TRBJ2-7	TGTGCCAGCACCATGGGGGGACAGCCCTACGAGCAGTACTTC	CASTMGGQPYEQYF
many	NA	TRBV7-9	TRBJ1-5	TGTGCCAGCAGCCCCGGGACACTGGGCCAGCCCCAGCATTTT	CASSPGTLGQPQHF
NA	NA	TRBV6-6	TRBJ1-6	TGTGCCAGCTACGGCCGGGCCTATAATTCACCCCTCCACTTT	CASYGRAYNSPLHF
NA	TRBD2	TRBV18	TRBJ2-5	TGTGCCAGCTCACTACTGACTAGCGGGAGGGAAGAGACCCAGTACTTC	CASSLLTSGREETQYF
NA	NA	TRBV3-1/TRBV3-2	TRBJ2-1	TGTGCCAGCAGCCGGCTCGGGGGATTGAATGAGCAGTTCTTC	CASSRLGGLNEQFF